The source of this TCR beta chain is a study of cytomegalovirus exposure and HLA in healthy donors. Study context: The Caucasian-associated ancestry cluster contained approximately 81% of the approximately 390 genotyped donors.

The PCR made use of 60 Vbeta and 13 Jbeta primers. TCRdb's copy holds only in-frame clones and misses some; the assay was immunoSEQ multiplex PCR. The data hold about 160,000 clones, with about three quarters observed a single time. The TCR was taken from a female donor in good health and CMV-seronegative. Material: PBMCs.

DNA for the CDR3: TGCGCCAGCATACGCGGCGACCGTAGCACAGATACGCAGTATTTT. It encodes CASIRGDRSTDTQYF. This chain joins TRBV5-1 and TRBJ2-3; D is unclear. This CDR3 is 15 amino acids long. V dropped 6 bases and J dropped 0 bases, with 14 bases sitting between them. Germline assignment: CDR1 SGHRS and CDR2 YFSETQ. Based on the CDR3 plus reference TRBV5-1 and TRBJ2-3, the full variable domain is KAGVTQTPRYLIKTRGQQVTLSCSPISGHRSVSWYQQTPGQGLQFLFEYFSETQRNKGNFPGRFSGRQFSNSRSEMNVSTLELGDSALYLCASIRGDRSTDTQYFGPGTRLTVL.